These 15 T cell receptor beta chains were all obtained from the same sample, sequenced in a study of control samples from healthy donors and cancer patients. The repertoire was sequenced with immunoSEQ multiplex PCR; TCRdb's copy has only in-frame clones and lacks some. This sample's table has some 190,000 clones. Sequencing was performed on blood. The receptors come from a woman aged 25-40 years in good health.

This rearrangement joins TRBV9 to TRBJ2-3, with TRBD2 matching over 10 bases. Trimming removed 1 base from V and 6 bases from J; junction bases left unmatched: 8. Per the germline V gene, CDR1 is SGDLS and CDR2 is YYNGEE. The CDR3 runs to 16 residues. Here the CDR3 DNA reads TGTGCCAGCAGCGTATCGGCTAGCGGGGGTTCGGATACGCAGTATTTT. This gives the protein CASSVSASGGSDTQYF.

This chain connects TRBV27 to TRBJ1-4, with TRBD1 matching 7 bases. The CDR3 has 17 residues. V shed 5 bases and J 5 bases; nucleotides not matched to a gene: 14. Germline CDR1 MNHEY, CDR2 SMNVEV (reference sequence). The CDR3 nucleotides are TGTGCCAGCAGTCTAAACCCACCGGGACAGCGGAATGAAAAACTGTTTTTT. Its translation is CASSLNPPGQRNEKLFF.

This chain connects TRBV28 to TRBJ1-1; 7 nucleotides agree with TRBD1. Trimming at V came to 7 bases and at J to 11 bases, leaving 10 bases not matched to a gene. The germline V gene has CDR1 MDHEN and CDR2 SYDVKM. The CDR3 has 12 residues. The CDR3: CASTPTGIEAFF. The CDR3 DNA sequence: TGTGCCAGCACCCCGACAGGGATTGAGGCTTTCTTT.

This sequence joins TRBV18 and TRBJ1-2; D ambiguous. The germline CDR1 and CDR2 sequences are KGHSH and LQKENI. The CDR3 runs 16 residues. V was clipped by 1 base and J by 8 bases, with 20 bases between them. CDR3: CASSPRSAGPSWGYTF. The CDR3 region has the DNA TGTGCCAGCTCACCACGTTCGGCAGGTCCCTCTTGGGGCTACACCTTC.

This chain links TRBV5-1 with TRBJ2-7, with D tentatively TRBD2 (6 bases). CDR3 length: 17 residues. In germline, CDR1 is SGHRS, CDR2 YFSETQ. V lost 0 bases, J lost 2 bases, and 18 bases lay in between. CDR3 DNA: TGCGCCAGCAGCTTGGGTGGCACTGCGGGACCACCCTACGAGCAGTACTTC. Translating gives CASSLGGTAGPPYEQYF.

The genes are TRBV28 and TRBJ2-7, with 8 bases identical to TRBD2. Germline loops: CDR1 MDHEN, CDR2 SYDVKM. V lost 5 bases and J lost 3; bases outside the gene matches: 3. The CDR3 extends over 13 amino acids. CDR3 coding DNA: TGTGCCAGCAGTCGCGGGGGGATCTACGAGCAGTACTTC. As protein: CASSRGGIYEQYF.

The chain couples TRBV6-5 to TRBJ1-2, with 7 bases lining up with TRBD1. The CDR3 length is 15 residues. V trimming: 0 bases; J trimming: 4 bases; junction bases outside the gene matches: 5. Germline V CDR1 and CDR2: MNHEY, SVGAGI. The CDR3 DNA reads as TGTGCCAGCAGTTACTCCTACGGGACAGCCTATGGCTACACCTTC. Protein: CASSYSYGTAYGYTF.

The rearrangement uses TRBV7-9 and TRBJ1-4; D might be TRBD1 (5 bases). CDR3 length: 16 amino acids. Trimming pared 1 base from V and 0 bases from J, leaving 9 bases between. Germline lookup yields CDR1 SEHNR and CDR2 FQNEAQ (reference sequence). The DNA for the CDR3 is TGTGCCAGCAGCTTAGGACAGCTTGCAACTAATGAAAAACTGTTTTTT. Translation: CASSLGQLATNEKLFF.

In nucleotides, the CDR3 is TGTGCCACCAGCAGGGGTTACGGGTCTAGCACAGATACGCAGTATTTT. Translating gives CATSRGYGSSTDTQYF. The rearrangement links TRBV15 to TRBJ2-3; D call uncertain. Germline V gene data show CDR1 as LNHNV and CDR2 as YYDKDF (reference sequence). The V and J ends lost 3 bases and 0 bases respectively, with 13 bases between them. CDR3 size: 16 residues. Full variable domain (outside the CDR3, taken from reference TRBV15 and TRBJ2-3): DAMVIQNPRYQVTQFGKPVTLSCSQTLNHNVMYWYQQKSSQAPKLLFHYYDKDFNNEADTPDNFQSRRPNTSFCFLDIRSPGLGDTAMYLCATSRGYGSSTDTQYFGPGTRLTVL.

In the case of this clone: Germline and junction disagree at one end, which may indicate a read error. This sequence joins TRBV5-1 and TRBJ1-1; D uncertain. Germline lookup yields CDR1 SGHRS and CDR2 YFSETQ. The CDR3 is 13 residues long. CDR3 amino acids: CASRLGRNTEAFF. CDR3 in DNA: TGCGCCAGCAGGTTGGGCAGGAACACTGAAGCTTTCTTT.

Here the CDR3 reads CASSQVTIDIQYF. In nucleotides, the CDR3 is TGTGCCAGCAGCCAAGTAACGATTGACATTCAGTACTTC. The V and J genes are TRBV3-1 (or the pseudogene TRBV3-2) and TRBJ2-4, with unresolved D. The CDR3 sequence is 13 residues long. CDR1 is LGHDT and CDR2 is YNNKEL in the germline V gene (reference sequence). V gave up 1 base and J gave up 8 bases, with 9 bases separating them.

This rearrangement joins TRBV3-1 (or the pseudogene TRBV3-2) to TRBJ1-6, with TRBD1 matching over 7 bases. Germline V gene sequence: CDR1 LGHDT, CDR2 YNNKEL (reference sequence). The trim removed 2 bases at V and 6 bases at J, leaving 10 bases unmatched. The CDR3 extends over 17 amino acids. CDR3 loop: CASSQQKGALSNSPLHF. CDR3 bases: TGTGCCAGCAGCCAACAAAAGGGGGCGCTGAGTAATTCACCCCTCCACTTT.

The chain uses TRBV29-1 and TRBJ2-1; D is uncertain. Germline CDR1 and CDR2: SQVTM and ANQGSEA. This CDR3 is 14 amino acids long. Deletions cut 3 bases from V and 2 bases from J, with 11 bases between. This chain's CDR3 is CSVESQRAYNEQFF. CDR3 DNA sequence: TGCAGCGTTGAGTCTCAACGAGCCTACAATGAGCAGTTCTTC.

The chain combines TRBV24-1 with TRBJ2-7, with TRBD1 matching over 8 bases. This CDR3 is built from 12 residues. CDR1 KGHDR and CDR2 SFDVKD come from the germline V gene. Trimming removed 9 bases from V and 5 bases from J; junction bases left unmatched: 5. CDR3 residues: CATLGQGNEQYF. CDR3 coding DNA: TGTGCCACCCTCGGACAGGGCAACGAGCAGTACTTC.

The rearrangement joins TRBV9 to TRBJ2-1, with 11 bases that match TRBD2. This CDR3 comprises 16 residues. J was trimmed by 5 bases and V by 0 bases; bases with no gene match: 4. Germline V gene lookup returns CDR1 SGDLS and CDR2 YYNGEE. The CDR3 DNA is TGTGCCAGCAGCGTAGTGTCTAGCGGGGGGCACAATGAGCAGTTCTTC. This gives the protein CASSVVSSGGHNEQFF.